These 32 T cell receptor beta chains were all obtained from the same sample, sequenced in a study of blood T cell repertoires in COVID-19 (dated by TCRdb to between 2020 and 2021). Receptor libraries were prepared by the immunoSEQ multiplex PCR assay. TCRdb holds this immuneACCESS table with in-frame rearrangements only. Some clones are missing; in checked studies, unresolved V genes explain under half, and the rest has no known cause. Recorded for this sample are 60,000 to 90,000 clones; 65% to 85% of them occurred a single time. Approximately 3.3% of the sample comes from the top ten. Sequences were obtained from peripheral blood. The source of these receptors is a man aged 50-59 years with acute or convalescent COVID-19.

This chain links TRBV12-5 with TRBJ1-3; TRBD1 is a possible D gene (6 bases). Germline assignment: CDR1 LGHNT and CDR2 FRNRAP. V was clipped by 0 bases and J by 3 bases, with 18 bases between them. The CDR3 has 18 residues. Here the CDR3 reads CASGLVLWTAYNGNTIYF. In DNA form, the CDR3 reads TGTGCTAGTGGTTTGGTTTTATGGACAGCATACAATGGAAACACCATATATTTT.

The CDR3 is CASNPGGPGRADGYTF. As DNA, the CDR3 is TGTGCCAGCAACCCGGGAGGACCTGGGAGAGCGGATGGCTACACCTTC. The chain combines TRBV5-6 with TRBJ1-2; D remains unclear. The CDR3 is made up of 16 amino acids. Trimming removed 6 bases at V and 6 bases at J, with 24 bases between. Germline V lookup: CDR1 SGHDT, CDR2 YYEEEE.

The chain employs TRBV28 and TRBJ2-3, with D maybe TRBD2 (6 bases). V lost 6 bases and J lost 3, with 16 bases in between. Germline V gene sequence: CDR1 MDHEN, CDR2 SYDVKM. The CDR3 is made up of 15 amino acids. CDR3 sequence reads: CASSQWGVGTDTQYF. The DNA of the CDR3 is TGTGCCAGCAGCCAATGGGGGGTGGGTACAGATACGCAGTATTTT.

The chain's CDR3 is CASSLALGDRSTGELFF. As DNA, the CDR3 is TGTGCCAGCAGCTTGGCTTTGGGTGACAGAAGCACCGGGGAGCTGTTTTTT. The chain employs TRBV5-8 and TRBJ2-2, with a possible D match to TRBD1 (5 bases). V lost 0 bases, J lost 4 bases, and 16 bases lay in between. The CDR3 consists of 17 residues. Germline V CDR1 and CDR2: SGHTS, YDEGEE.

This chain links TRBV7-2 with TRBJ2-1; a weak D match, TRBD2 (6 bases). The CDR3 is 16 residues long. Germline CDR1 SGHTA, CDR2 FQGNSA. V lost 2 bases and J lost 3, with 14 bases in between. The CDR3 sequence is CASSLRPRDFYNEQFF. The CDR3, as DNA: TGTGCCAGCAGCTTAAGGCCCCGGGACTTCTACAATGAGCAGTTCTTC.

V usage is TRBV7-3 and J usage is TRBJ2-3, with D hard to call. The CDR3 is 13 residues long. Trimming took off 2 bases at V and 5 bases at J, with 8 bases between the two ends. The germline V gene encodes CDR1 SGHTA and CDR2 FQGTGA. The CDR3 spells CASSLSGLDTQYF. The CDR3 nucleotides are TGTGCCAGCAGCTTATCGGGTTTAGATACGCAGTATTTT.

The rearrangement uses TRBV28 and TRBJ1-2; 7 bases are shared with TRBD1. V shed 3 bases, J shed 3 bases, and the junction held 4 bases outside the gene matches. The CDR3 is 14 amino acids. From germline, CDR1 is MDHEN and CDR2 SYDVKM. The CDR3 region is CASSLGTVDYGYTF. As DNA, the CDR3 is TGTGCCAGCAGTTTGGGGACAGTGGACTATGGCTACACCTTC.

This clone is a singleton in its sample. V is TRBV3-1 (or the pseudogene TRBV3-2) and J is TRBJ1-2, with D hard to call. CDR1 is LGHDT and CDR2 is YNNKEL in the germline V gene (reference sequence). V gave up 1 base and J gave up 4 bases, with 13 bases separating them. The CDR3 loop spans 15 amino acids. As DNA, the CDR3 is TGTGCCAGCAGCCAAGGCGGCGGGCGTACCTATGGCTACACCTTC. It specifies CASSQGGGRTYGYTF.

This clone was seen only a few times. The J gene is TRBJ1-2, the V gene TRBV21-1; the D call TRBD1 from the table was never checked on the DNA. TRBV21-1 is a known pseudogene. The CDR3 is made up of 17 amino acids. For the CDR3, the DNA is TGTGCCAGCAGCAAAGCGCTTTGTCAGGGTCGGATGGATGGCTACACCTTC. Its protein is CASSKALCQGRMDGYTF.

The chain combines TRBV6-5 with TRBJ2-7, with D possibly TRBD1 on 5 matching bases. CDR3 size: 15 residues. V shed 2 bases and J shed 3 bases, with 14 bases lying between them. In germline, CDR1 is MNHEY, CDR2 SVGAGI. The CDR3 coding sequence is TGTGCCAGCAGTTACCACGAACAGGCGTTCTACGAGCAGTACTTC. As protein: CASSYHEQAFYEQYF.

In nucleotides, the CDR3 is TGTGCCTGGAGCTCCTCGGGAGACGAGCAGTACTTC. This translates into CAWSSSGDEQYF. This sequence joins TRBV30 and TRBJ2-7; weak D call: TRBD2 (6 bases). Looked up from germline, CDR1 is GTSNPN and CDR2 is SVGIG (reference sequence). The V end lost 3 bases, the J end lost 5 bases, and 11 bases lay between the germline ends. The CDR3 runs 12 residues.

The genes are TRBV6-6 and TRBJ2-3; 7 positions match TRBD2. The CDR3 totals 13 residues. Germline CDR1 is MNHNY and CDR2 is SVGAGI (reference sequence). The V gene end was trimmed by 5 bases and the J gene end by 1 base; junction bases not matched to a gene: 0. The CDR3 region has the DNA TGTGCCAGCAGTCTAGCGGGCACAGATACGCAGTATTTT. Protein product: CASSLAGTDTQYF.

This rearrangement joins TRBV27 to TRBJ2-7, with D possibly matching TRBD1 (6 bases). Trimming removed 5 bases at V and 1 base at J, with 15 bases between. The CDR3 covers 15 residues. Germline values: CDR1 MNHEY, CDR2 SMNVEV (reference sequence). For the CDR3, the DNA is TGTGCCAGCAGTCCTGAGGACAGTTGGTCCTACGAGCAGTACTTC. This codes for CASSPEDSWSYEQYF.

The rearrangement joins TRBV18 to TRBJ2-7; 8 bases align to TRBD1. Germline-derived CDR1 and CDR2 are KGHSH and LQKENI. Germline trimming cut 0 bases from V and 7 bases from J; bases unmatched to any gene: 2. This CDR3 spans 13 amino acids. The CDR3 coding sequence is TGTGCCAGCTCACCACCGACAGGGGAAGAGCAGTACTTC. It is translated as CASSPPTGEEQYF.

This clone was counted once. The chain joins TRBV14 to TRBJ1-4, with D tentatively TRBD1 (5 bases). V dropped 4 bases and J dropped 0 bases, with 12 bases sitting between them. The CDR3 is 16 amino acids. The germline CDR1 and CDR2 sequences are SGHDN and FVKESK. This CDR3 is CASSRGEFATNEKLFF. Written as DNA, the CDR3 is TGTGCCAGCAGCCGGGGCGAATTTGCAACTAATGAAAAACTGTTTTTT.

This chain connects TRBV24-1 to TRBJ2-7; tentative D call: TRBD1 (6 bases). From germline, CDR1 is KGHDR and CDR2 SFDVKD. V was cut by 4 bases and J by 5 bases, with 20 bases left in between. The CDR3 length is 16 residues. The CDR3 sequence: CATSEMDSVGLHEQYF. Here the CDR3 DNA reads TGTGCCACCAGTGAGATGGACAGCGTAGGGCTCCACGAGCAGTACTTC.

The J gene is TRBJ2-3, the V gene TRBV5-1; 9 bases align to TRBD2. CDR1 and CDR2 (germline): SGHRS, YFSETQ. The CDR3 sequence is 16 residues long. V dropped 7 bases and J dropped 4; count of bases not matched to a gene: 13. The CDR3 region has the DNA TGCGCCAGCTTCAAGGGGGCGGGGGGGCTCGCAGATACGCAGTATTTT. This gives the protein CASFKGAGGLADTQYF.

The chain employs TRBV5-1 and TRBJ2-7; a possible D gene is TRBD1 (6 bases). This CDR3 is 14 amino acids long. Germline V gene data show CDR1 as SGHRS and CDR2 as YFSETQ. The V end lost 3 bases, the J end lost 7 bases, and 17 bases lay between the germline ends. The CDR3 spells CASSYQQGSGEQYF. The CDR3 DNA is TGCGCCAGCAGCTACCAACAGGGTTCGGGGGAGCAGTACTTC. Complete variable domain (other parts from reference TRBV5-1 and TRBJ2-7): KAGVTQTPRYLIKTRGQQVTLSCSPISGHRSVSWYQQTPGQGLQFLFEYFSETQRNKGNFPGRFSGRQFSNSRSEMNVSTLELGDSALYLCASSYQQGSGEQYFGPGTRLTVT.

The genes are TRBV10-3 and TRBJ2-5; maybe TRBD2 (5 bases). This CDR3 contains 13 residues. The germline gives CDR1 ENHRY, CDR2 SYGVKD. V was cut by 6 bases and J by 4 bases, with 12 bases left in between. The CDR3 reads CAISEGGLETQYF. The CDR3 nucleotides read TGTGCCATCAGCGAGGGCGGTTTAGAGACCCAGTACTTC.

The genes are TRBV4-2 and TRBJ1-2; 8 nucleotides match TRBD1. This CDR3 region has 15 residues. Per germline, CDR1 LGHNA and CDR2 YNFKEQ. After removal of 4 bases from V and 2 bases from J, the junction contained 6 bases not matched to a gene. The CDR3 sequence is CASSRGQGINYGYTF. The CDR3 nucleotides read TGTGCCAGCAGCCGCGGACAGGGAATAAACTATGGCTACACCTTC.

The chain joins TRBV12-3 or TRBV12-4 to TRBJ2-7; perhaps TRBD1 as D (5 bases). The CDR3 is 13 residues long. V lost 8 bases to trimming and J lost 2 bases, with 13 bases between them. The DNA for the CDR3 is TGTGCCAGCCGACCAAGGGGTACCTACGAGCAGTACTTC. Its protein product is CASRPRGTYEQYF.

This clone is judged medium-sized. This rearrangement joins TRBV6-6 to TRBJ2-1, with D unresolved. Per germline, CDR1 MNHNY and CDR2 SVGAGI (reference sequence). The CDR3 contains 13 residues. V lost 0 bases and J 4 bases, leaving 4 bases between the germline ends. DNA for the CDR3: TGTGCCAGCAGTTACTCAGCTTACAATGAGCAGTTCTTC. Protein product: CASSYSAYNEQFF.

The chain uses TRBV12-3 or TRBV12-4 and TRBJ2-1; D gene unclear. Trimming took off 3 bases at V and 12 bases at J, with 12 bases between the two ends. The CDR3 loop spans 12 amino acids. The chain's CDR3 is CASSFLEMRQFF. For the CDR3, the DNA is TGTGCCAGCAGTTTTCTAGAAATGAGGCAGTTCTTC.

The rearrangement joins TRBV7-2 to TRBJ2-3; 9 positions agree with TRBD2. This CDR3 spans 13 amino acids. Germline loops: CDR1 SGHTA, CDR2 FQGNSA. Unmatched junction bases numbered 6, after V lost 11 bases and J lost 3 bases. The CDR3 region is CAVAGGPTDTQYF. CDR3 DNA: TGTGCCGTCGCGGGAGGGCCTACAGATACGCAGTATTTT.

J is TRBJ1-2 and V is TRBV11-2; TRBD1 matches at 7 bases. The V gene's germline CDR1 is SGHAT and CDR2 FQNNGV. V lost 0 bases and J lost 4; bases outside the gene matches: 5. The CDR3 is made up of 15 amino acids. CDR3 region: CASSLEGGFGYGYTF. The CDR3 bases are TGTGCCAGCAGCTTAGAAGGGGGCTTCGGCTATGGCTACACCTTC. The full variable domain, completed using reference TRBV11-2 and TRBJ1-2, is EAGVAQSPRYKIIEKRQSVAFWCNPISGHATLYWYQQILGQGPKLLIQFQNNGVVDDSQLPKDRFSAERLKGVDSTLKIQPAKLEDSAVYLCASSLEGGFGYGYTFGSGTRLTVV.

The chain employs TRBV9 and TRBJ2-3, with 11 bases that match TRBD2. V lost 3 bases to trimming and J lost 6 bases; unmatched junction nucleotides: 15. CDR3 length equals 18 residues. The germline gives CDR1 SGDLS, CDR2 YYNGEE. CDR3 protein: CASSAQTGTSGLLDTQYF. CDR3 nucleotide sequence: TGTGCCAGCAGCGCGCAAACCGGGACTAGCGGTTTATTGGATACGCAGTATTTT.

This clone was counted a few times. V usage is TRBV18 and J usage is TRBJ1-6; perhaps TRBD1 as D (5 bases). V lost 3 bases to trimming and J lost 8 bases, with 23 bases between them. Germline lookup yields CDR1 KGHSH and CDR2 LQKENI. There are 18 residues in the CDR3. CDR3: CASSPFSYRPNMDSPLHF. DNA for the CDR3: TGTGCCAGCTCACCCTTTAGTTACAGGCCTAATATGGATTCACCCCTCCACTTT.

The gene calls are TRBV27 and TRBJ2-4; D perhaps matches TRBD1 (7 bases). CDR3 length: 12 amino acids. V was shortened by 11 bases and J by 4 bases, with 12 bases between the two germline ends. Germline V lookup: CDR1 MNHEY, CDR2 SMNVEV (reference sequence). In DNA, the CDR3 is TGTGCCTGGAGGGGGCTAAAAAACATTCAGTACTTC. Amino acid sequence: CAWRGLKNIQYF.

This clone was observed a single time. V gene TRBV24-1 combines with J gene TRBJ1-1, with D perhaps TRBD1 (5 bases). V lost 7 bases, J lost 8 bases, and 13 bases lay in between. Germline CDR1 KGHDR, CDR2 SFDVKD. The CDR3 has 12 amino acids. This CDR3 reads CATRRGGGEAFF. CDR3 sequence (DNA): TGTGCCACCAGACGTGGGGGAGGGGAAGCTTTCTTT.

The chain is built from TRBV28 and TRBJ2-1; 10 nucleotides line up with TRBD2. Germline values: CDR1 MDHEN, CDR2 SYDVKM. There are 16 residues in the CDR3. The V and J ends lost 4 bases and 3 bases, in that order; junction bases with no gene match: 6. The CDR3 DNA reads as TGTGCCAGCAGTTACGGACTAGCGGAGGGCTACAATGAGCAGTTCTTC. Amino acids: CASSYGLAEGYNEQFF.

The chain uses TRBV27 and TRBJ1-6, with 8 bases lining up with TRBD1. Trimming took 3 bases from V and 13 from J; bases not matched to a gene: 11. The CDR3 has 15 amino acids. Germline V gene lookup returns CDR1 MNHEY and CDR2 SMNVEV (reference sequence). CDR3 region: CASSFSTGNRGPLHF. The CDR3, as DNA: TGTGCCAGCAGTTTTTCAACCGGAAACAGGGGGCCCCTCCACTTT.

The V gene is TRBV2, the J gene TRBJ2-1; D is possibly TRBD2 (5 bases). Looked up from germline, CDR1 is SNHLY and CDR2 is FYNNEI. The V gene lost 7 bases and the J gene lost 9 bases, with 16 bases spanning the gap. CDR3 length equals 13 residues. CDR3 nucleotide sequence: TGTGCCAGCACGATTCGAGGGTTGGTTGAGCAGTTCTTC. This translates into CASTIRGLVEQFF. The whole variable domain, remainder taken from reference TRBV2 and TRBJ2-1, is EPEVTQTPSHQVTQMGQEVILRCVPISNHLYFYWYRQILGQKVEFLVSFYNNEISEKSEIFDDQFSVERPDGSNFTLKIRSTKLEDSAMYFCASTIRGLVEQFFGPGTRLTVL.